The 32 T cell receptor beta chains listed next were all sequenced from one sample in a study of control samples from healthy donors and cancer patients. Assay: immunoSEQ multiplex PCR; the TCRdb copy retains only in-frame clones and omits some. Among tens of thousands of clones listed, roughly 82% were seen once. The sequencing sample was made of PBMCs. The receptor source for this set is a woman in her forties or fifties with lung cancer.

CDR3 residues: CASSSDRGGYGGYTF. The DNA for the CDR3 is TGTGCCAGCAGTTCCGACAGGGGGGGATATGGGGGCTACACCTTC. This chain joins TRBV27 and TRBJ1-2, with 9 bases identical to TRBD1. The CDR3 spans 15 residues. The V and J ends lost 4 bases and 8 bases, in that order; junction bases with no gene match: 11. The germline V gene has CDR1 MNHEY and CDR2 SMNVEV (reference sequence).

The genes are TRBV5-1 and TRBJ1-1, with D hard to call. Germline V gene sequence: CDR1 SGHRS, CDR2 YFSETQ. The V end was cut by 2 bases, the J end by 1 base, with 15 bases between. The CDR3 consists of 16 residues. The DNA for the CDR3 is TGCGCCAGCAGCTTTGGTAGGGCTCAGAAGAACACTGAAGCTTTCTTT. This encodes CASSFGRAQKNTEAFF.

This clone was recorded once. The chain is built from TRBV7-2 and TRBJ1-2; a weak D match, TRBD1 (5 bases). The CDR3 is 17 amino acids. Germline assignment: CDR1 SGHTA and CDR2 FQGNSA. The germline V and J ends were trimmed by 4 bases and 5 bases, with 23 bases remaining between them. The CDR3 here is CASSSWPSGRRGYGYTF. CDR3 bases: TGTGCCAGCAGCTCGTGGCCGTCGGGGCGGCGGGGGTATGGCTACACCTTC.

The J gene is TRBJ2-2, the V gene TRBV5-4; D perhaps matches TRBD2 (6 bases). Germline V gene lookup returns CDR1 SGHNT and CDR2 YYREEE (reference sequence). V lost 3 bases to trimming and J lost 6 bases, with 18 bases between them. The CDR3 spans 16 residues. CDR3 sequence reads: CASSWEVGGRAGELFF. As DNA, the CDR3 is TGTGCCAGCAGCTGGGAGGTCGGGGGAAGGGCCGGGGAGCTGTTTTTT.

V and J are TRBV11-2 and TRBJ2-5; 11 positions match TRBD2. After removal of 5 bases from V and 9 bases from J, the junction contained 14 bases not matched to a gene. The CDR3 spans 16 residues. The V gene's germline CDR1 is SGHAT and CDR2 FQNNGV. The CDR3 loop is CASSPTLAGGYQAQYF. In DNA form, the CDR3 reads TGTGCCAGCAGCCCGACTTTAGCGGGGGGGTACCAGGCCCAGTACTTC. The full variable domain, its missing parts supplied by reference TRBV11-2 and TRBJ2-5, is EAGVAQSPRYKIIEKRQSVAFWCNPISGHATLYWYQQILGQGPKLLIQFQNNGVVDDSQLPKDRFSAERLKGVDSTLKIQPAKLEDSAVYLCASSPTLAGGYQAQYFGPGTRLLVL.

This sequence joins TRBV4-1 and TRBJ2-7; 10 nucleotides line up with TRBD2. After removal of 1 base from V and 4 bases from J, the junction contained 7 bases not matched to a gene. The germline CDR1 and CDR2 sequences are MGHRA and YSYEKL. The CDR3 consists of 16 residues. In DNA, the CDR3 is TGCGCCAGCAGCCAAGTGTCGAGCGGGGGGGTTTACGAGCAGTACTTC. Translation gives CASSQVSSGGVYEQYF.

The chain employs TRBV12-5 and TRBJ1-5, with D possibly being TRBD1 (6 bases). This CDR3 has 17 residues. V lost 0 bases, J lost 5 bases, and 17 bases lay in between. Per the germline V gene, CDR1 is LGHNT and CDR2 is FRNRAP. The CDR3 loop is CASGLVNPEGGDQPQHF. CDR3 in DNA: TGTGCTAGTGGTTTGGTAAACCCCGAGGGGGGAGATCAGCCCCAGCATTTT. Full variable domain (missing parts from reference TRBV12-5 and TRBJ1-5): DARVTQTPRHKVTEMGQEVTMRCQPILGHNTVFWYRQTMMQGLELLAYFRNRAPLDDSGMPKDRFSAEMPDATLATLKIQPSEPRDSAVYFCASGLVNPEGGDQPQHFGDGTRLSIL.

The chain combines TRBV7-8 with TRBJ2-1, with 9 positions matching TRBD2. The CDR3 consists of 16 residues. Germline V CDR1 and CDR2: SGHVS, FQNEAQ. Unmatched junction bases numbered 6, after V lost 3 bases and J lost 3 bases. The CDR3 here is CASSFPGTSSYNEQFF. CDR3 in DNA: TGTGCCAGCAGCTTCCCCGGGACTAGCAGCTACAATGAGCAGTTCTTC.

This clone has at least ten counts. The chain has TRBV12-3 or TRBV12-4 and TRBJ2-4; D call uncertain. The CDR3 totals 12 residues. The V end lost 1 base, the J end lost 6 bases, and 4 bases lay between the germline ends. The CDR3 DNA is TGTGCCAGCAGTTTAGTGGGAAACATTCAGTACTTC. This translates into CASSLVGNIQYF.

The chain combines TRBV7-9 with TRBJ2-3; TRBD2 matches at 7 bases. The CDR3 length is 15 residues. Trimming removed 1 base from V and 2 bases from J; junction bases left unmatched: 3. Germline loops: CDR1 SEHNR, CDR2 FQNEAQ (reference sequence). The CDR3 protein is CASSLGEGFTDTQYF. CDR3 in DNA: TGTGCCAGCAGCTTAGGGGAGGGCTTCACAGATACGCAGTATTTT.

This rearrangement joins TRBV7-9 to TRBJ1-4, with 7 bases aligning to TRBD1. The CDR3 contains 15 residues. CDR1 is SEHNR and CDR2 is FQNEAQ in the germline V gene (reference sequence). J lost 4 bases, V lost 8 bases, and 10 bases had no gene match. CDR3 DNA: TGTGCCAGCGGACCGGGGACAGCCCGTAATGAAAAACTGTTTTTT. It is translated as CASGPGTARNEKLFF.

The chain joins TRBV5-5 to TRBJ2-1; D uncertain. V dropped 1 base and J dropped 8 bases, with 10 bases sitting between them. This CDR3 contains 13 residues. Germline assignment: CDR1 SGHKS and CDR2 YYEKEE (reference sequence). The CDR3 spells CASSLLGEDEQFF. CDR3 nucleotide sequence: TGTGCCAGCAGCTTGTTGGGCGAGGATGAGCAGTTCTTC. The full variable domain, in which reference TRBV5-5 and TRBJ2-1 provide the parts outside the CDR3, is DAGVTQSPTHLIKTRGQQVTLRCSPISGHKSVSWYQQVLGQGPQFIFQYYEKEERGRGNFPDRFSARQFPNYSSELNVNALLLGDSALYLCASSLLGEDEQFFGPGTRLTVL.

This chain connects TRBV19 to TRBJ2-3; TRBD2 matches at 9 bases. The germline V gene encodes CDR1 LNHDA and CDR2 SQIVND (reference sequence). CDR3 length: 16 residues. Trimming cost V 7 bases and J 2 bases; bases outside gene matches: 10. In DNA, the CDR3 is TGTGCCAGTAAGATGAAGGGACTAGCTCTCACAGATACGCAGTATTTT. This sequence encodes CASKMKGLALTDTQYF.

The rearrangement uses TRBV11-2 and TRBJ1-4, with a possible D match to TRBD1 (6 bases). The CDR3 covers 14 residues. CDR1 is SGHAT, CDR2 FQNNGV, per germline. V was cut by 1 base and J by 7 bases, with 10 bases left in between. The chain's CDR3 is CASSLGGGGEKLFF. CDR3 DNA sequence: TGTGCCAGCAGCTTAGGTGGAGGGGGTGAAAAACTGTTTTTT.

The J gene is TRBJ1-4, the V gene TRBV6-1, with D possibly being TRBD1 (5 bases). This CDR3 comprises 13 residues. V was trimmed by 1 base and J by 8 bases, leaving 8 bases between them. Germline loops: CDR1 MNHNS, CDR2 SASEGT. CDR3 nucleotides: TGTGCCAGCAGTGAAGTGGGGGGGGAAAAACTGTTTTTT. Protein: CASSEVGGEKLFF.

The V and J genes are TRBV24-1 and TRBJ1-1; no clear D. CDR3 length equals 14 residues. Germline CDR1 and CDR2: KGHDR and SFDVKD. Trimming stripped 4 bases from V and 4 bases from J, with 12 bases between. CDR3 nucleotides: TGTGCCACCAGTGAGGCAGGCCTGCTCACTGAAGCTTTCTTT. Its translation: CATSEAGLLTEAFF.

V is TRBV7-2 and J is TRBJ2-6; 7 nucleotides line up with TRBD1. This CDR3 contains 18 residues. The V and J ends lost 3 bases and 1 base, in that order; junction bases with no gene match: 9. Germline CDR1 SGHTA, CDR2 FQGNSA. CDR3 in amino acids: CASSFNTGAESGANVLTF. Here the CDR3 DNA reads TGTGCCAGCAGCTTTAATACAGGGGCGGAATCTGGGGCCAACGTCCTGACTTTC.

The chain carries TRBV9 and TRBJ2-7; D gene ambiguous. V was pared by 0 bases and J by 1 base, with 5 bases between. Germline CDR1 reads SGDLS; CDR2 reads YYNGEE. The CDR3 spans 13 residues. CDR3 protein: CASSVAGSYEQYF. In DNA form, the CDR3 reads TGTGCCAGCAGCGTAGCTGGATCCTACGAGCAGTACTTC.

V and J are TRBV7-6 and TRBJ2-5; D call uncertain. The CDR3 has 14 residues. Trimming cost V 5 bases and J 5 bases, with 15 bases left between them. CDR1 SGHVS and CDR2 FNYEAQ come from the germline V gene. The CDR3 reads CASSQLSTQETQYF. The CDR3 DNA reads as TGTGCCAGCAGCCAACTATCCACCCAGGAGACCCAGTACTTC.

The genes are TRBV27 and TRBJ2-5; D unresolved. The CDR3 runs to 11 residues. Deletions cut 6 bases from V and 4 bases from J, with 6 bases between. Germline CDR1 reads MNHEY; CDR2 reads SMNVEV (reference sequence). The CDR3 is CASRLGETQYF. In DNA form, the CDR3 reads TGTGCCAGCAGACTCGGAGAGACCCAGTACTTC.

The CDR3 spells CASSFSGVGGELFF. CDR3 bases: TGTGCCAGCAGCTTTAGCGGGGTGGGCGGGGAGCTGTTTTTT. V usage is TRBV7-2 and J usage is TRBJ2-2; 8 bases are shared with TRBD2. With V trimmed by 3 bases and J by 7 bases, 4 bases remained unmatched. This CDR3 has 14 residues. Germline assignment: CDR1 SGHTA and CDR2 FQGNSA.

This sequence joins TRBV27 and TRBJ2-7; 7 bases fit TRBD1. J lost 3 bases, V lost 5 bases, and 7 bases had no gene match. Per germline, CDR1 MNHEY and CDR2 SMNVEV (reference sequence). This CDR3 spans 14 amino acids. The CDR3 DNA reads as TGTGCCAGCAGTGGAATGGGACAGCTCTACGAGCAGTACTTC. This gives the protein CASSGMGQLYEQYF.

The table lists this clone with a count of one. The chain is built from TRBV5-1 and TRBJ2-2, with a weak D call TRBD1 (6 bases). The CDR3 extends over 15 amino acids. CDR1 is SGHRS and CDR2 is YFSETQ in the germline V gene. The V and J ends lost 5 bases and 0 bases respectively, with 11 bases between them. This CDR3 reads CASRPGQSNTGELFF. In DNA, the CDR3 is TGCGCCAGCAGACCCGGACAGTCGAACACCGGGGAGCTGTTTTTT.

The chain employs TRBV2 and TRBJ1-1; D may be TRBD1 (5 bases). The CDR3 totals 15 residues. Germline assignment: CDR1 SNHLY and CDR2 FYNNEI. Trimming shortened V by 4 bases and J by 3 bases, and 15 bases separated the two germline ends. The CDR3 region is CASSVYRTTDTEAFF. The CDR3 nucleotides read TGTGCCAGCAGTGTATATCGGACAACGGACACTGAAGCTTTCTTT.

The V and J genes are TRBV9 and TRBJ2-5; D possibly matches TRBD1 or TRBD2 (6 bases each). In germline, CDR1 is SGDLS, CDR2 YYNGEE. V lost 3 bases, J lost 5 bases, and 11 bases lay in between. The CDR3 spans 13 residues. The CDR3 reads CASSGGAKETQYF. The CDR3 nucleotides read TGTGCCAGCAGCGGGGGGGCAAAGGAGACCCAGTACTTC.

In this sample, this clone turned up once. The chain employs TRBV14 and TRBJ1-1; D gene unclear. Germline CDR1 SGHDN, CDR2 FVKESK. The V end lost 2 bases, the J end lost 6 bases, and 13 bases lay between the germline ends. The CDR3 is 14 residues long. CDR3 loop: CASSQQSGISEAFF. CDR3 bases: TGTGCCAGCAGCCAACAATCGGGGATTTCTGAAGCTTTCTTT.

This clone was observed once. This chain uses TRBV24-1 with TRBJ1-1, with a weak D call TRBD1 (5 bases). The V and J ends lost 3 bases and 1 base respectively, with 11 bases between them. Germline V gene data show CDR1 as KGHDR and CDR2 as SFDVKD. The CDR3 is 15 residues long. This chain's CDR3 is CATSDGDRRNTEAFF. The CDR3 coding sequence is TGTGCCACCAGTGATGGGGACCGACGGAACACTGAAGCTTTCTTT.

This clone was detected once. The gene calls are TRBV5-1 and TRBJ1-2; no definite D call. CDR1 is SGHRS and CDR2 is YFSETQ in the germline V gene. V lost 0 bases to trimming and J lost 8 bases, with 8 bases between them. This CDR3 contains 12 residues. The CDR3 coding sequence is TGCGCCAGCAGCTTGGAAAGGGAAGGCTACACCTTC. It is translated as CASSLEREGYTF.

The chain combines TRBV6-6 with TRBJ1-1; 8 bases match TRBD1. The CDR3 contains 15 residues. The trim removed 0 bases at V and 1 base at J, leaving 1 base unmatched. Germline loops: CDR1 MNHNY, CDR2 SVGAGI (reference sequence). CDR3 nucleotides: TGTGCCAGCAGTTACTCCGACAGGGGGAACACTGAAGCTTTCTTT. The encoded protein is CASSYSDRGNTEAFF.

V is TRBV5-5 and J is TRBJ1-2; TRBD1 might be the D (5 bases). Germline V gene lookup returns CDR1 SGHKS and CDR2 YYEKEE (reference sequence). Trimming took off 4 bases at V and 5 bases at J, with 9 bases between the two ends. CDR3 length: 12 residues. The CDR3 nucleotides are TGTGCCAGCAGCGTGGACAATTATGGCTACACCTTC. The encoded protein is CASSVDNYGYTF. Complete variable domain (other parts from reference TRBV5-5 and TRBJ1-2): DAGVTQSPTHLIKTRGQQVTLRCSPISGHKSVSWYQQVLGQGPQFIFQYYEKEERGRGNFPDRFSARQFPNYSSELNVNALLLGDSALYLCASSVDNYGYTFGSGTRLTVV.

By sample fraction, this clone is large. This sequence joins TRBV29-1 and TRBJ2-7, with TRBD2 identical over 9 bases. Germline loops: CDR1 SQVTM, CDR2 ANQGSEA. The length of the CDR3 is 12 residues. With V trimmed by 7 bases and J by 3 bases, 4 bases remained unmatched. CDR3 nucleotides: TGCAGCGGACTAGCGGATAACTACGAGCAGTACTTC. As protein: CSGLADNYEQYF.

V usage is TRBV5-6 and J usage is TRBJ1-3; a weak D match, TRBD1 (5 bases). Germline lookup yields CDR1 SGHDT and CDR2 YYEEEE. CDR3 length: 15 residues. V dropped 1 base and J dropped 4 bases, with 12 bases sitting between them. This chain's CDR3 is CASSLKGTAGNTIYF. DNA for the CDR3: TGTGCCAGCAGCTTGAAGGGGACCGCCGGAAACACCATATATTTT.